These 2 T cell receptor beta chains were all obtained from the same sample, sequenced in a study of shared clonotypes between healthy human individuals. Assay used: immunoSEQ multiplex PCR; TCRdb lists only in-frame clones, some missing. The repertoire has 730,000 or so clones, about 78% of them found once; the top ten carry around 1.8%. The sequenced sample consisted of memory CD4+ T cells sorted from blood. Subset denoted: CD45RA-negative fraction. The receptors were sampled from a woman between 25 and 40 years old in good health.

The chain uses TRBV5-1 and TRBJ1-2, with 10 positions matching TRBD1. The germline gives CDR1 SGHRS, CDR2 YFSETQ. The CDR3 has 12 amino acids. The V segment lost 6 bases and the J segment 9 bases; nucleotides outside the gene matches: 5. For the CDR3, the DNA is TGCGCCAGCACGGGACAGGGGTATAGCTACACCTTC. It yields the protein CASTGQGYSYTF.

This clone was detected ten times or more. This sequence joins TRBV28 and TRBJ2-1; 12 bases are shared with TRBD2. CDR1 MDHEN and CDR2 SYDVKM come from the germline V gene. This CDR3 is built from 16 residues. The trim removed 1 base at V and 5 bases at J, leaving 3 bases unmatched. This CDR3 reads CASSLSGTSGHNEQFF. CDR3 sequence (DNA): TGTGCCAGCAGTTTATCCGGGACTAGCGGGCACAATGAGCAGTTCTTC.